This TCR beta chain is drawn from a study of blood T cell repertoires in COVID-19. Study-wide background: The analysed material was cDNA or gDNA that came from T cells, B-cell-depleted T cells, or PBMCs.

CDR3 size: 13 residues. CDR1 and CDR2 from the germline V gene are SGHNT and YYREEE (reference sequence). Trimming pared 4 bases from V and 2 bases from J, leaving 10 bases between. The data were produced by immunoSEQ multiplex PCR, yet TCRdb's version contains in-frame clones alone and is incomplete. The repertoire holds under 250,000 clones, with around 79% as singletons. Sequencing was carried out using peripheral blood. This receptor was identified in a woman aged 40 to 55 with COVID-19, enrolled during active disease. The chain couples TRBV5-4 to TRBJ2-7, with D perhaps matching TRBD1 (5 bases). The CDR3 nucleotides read TGTGCCAGCAGCCGGACATTCACCTACGAGCAGTACTTC. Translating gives CASSRTFTYEQYF.